This T cell receptor beta chain was recovered during a study of blood T cells in healthy people across ages. A J-beta primer mix and a sample-barcoded 5' primer were used in a second PCR of roughly 7 to 12 cycles. MiXCR, applied by TCRdb to the 5' RACE reads, yields one record per CDR3 protein. The table lists 1.5 million to 1.9 million distinct CDR3 sequences, 35% to 45% of them singletons, with under 5% in the top ten. Germline assignment: CDR1 DFQATT and CDR2 SNEGSKA (reference sequence). J lost 4 bases, V lost 1 base, and 11 bases had no gene match. The CDR3 extends over 17 amino acids. Sequences were obtained from blood. The chain uses TRBV20-1 and TRBJ2-3, with TRBD2 matching over 10 bases. This receptor was taken from a woman aged 18-29 years in good health. CDR3 DNA: TGCAGTGCTAGAGCCCGGGGCGGGACTAGCGTATCAGATACGCAGTATTTT. Translating it yields CSARARGGTSVSDTQYF.